Below, one T cell receptor beta chain is given with its context. Profiled with immunoSEQ multiplex PCR; TCRdb holds only in-frame clones, not every one. The data show about 180,000 clones, over 70% seen once. The data belong to a study of blood T cell repertoires in COVID-19. Study-wide context: The samples span acute and convalescent COVID-19 from the United States, Italy and Spain.

Germline V gene sequence: CDR1 SGHDN, CDR2 FVKESK. V was cut by 2 bases and J by 0 bases, with 4 bases left in between. The CDR3 covers 14 residues. The V and J genes are TRBV14 and TRBJ2-2; D is unresolved. This receptor was taken from a man between 60 and 75 years old who had been exposed to COVID-19. Input material: PBMCs or T cells enriched from blood (not recorded which). The CDR3 DNA follows: TGTGCCAGCAGCCAACAGACGAACACCGGGGAGCTGTTTTTT. Translating it yields CASSQQTNTGELFF.